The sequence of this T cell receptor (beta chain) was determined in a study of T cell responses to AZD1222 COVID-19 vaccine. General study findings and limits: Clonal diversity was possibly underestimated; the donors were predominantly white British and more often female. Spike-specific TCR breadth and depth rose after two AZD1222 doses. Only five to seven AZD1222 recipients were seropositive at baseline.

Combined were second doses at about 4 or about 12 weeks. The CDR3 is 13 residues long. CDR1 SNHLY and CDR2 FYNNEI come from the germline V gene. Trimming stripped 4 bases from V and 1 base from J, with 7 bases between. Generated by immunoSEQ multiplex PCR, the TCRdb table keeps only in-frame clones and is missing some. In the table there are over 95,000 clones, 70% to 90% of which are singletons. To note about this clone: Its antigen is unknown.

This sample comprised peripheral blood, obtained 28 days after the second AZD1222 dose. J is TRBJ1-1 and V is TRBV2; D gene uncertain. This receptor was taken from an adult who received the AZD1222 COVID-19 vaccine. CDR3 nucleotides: TGTGCCAGCAGTGCAGCCCCGAACACTGAAGCTTTCTTT. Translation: CASSAAPNTEAFF.